This T cell receptor beta chain stems from a study of cytomegalovirus exposure and HLA in healthy donors. General study findings and limits: Some segments of the V type, notably TRBV6-2 and TRBV6-3, were excluded as indistinguishable. Cytomegalovirus status, reportedly, was diagnosed with high specificity and sensitivity by the classifier.

A word on this clone: Its target is unknown.

The donors comprised healthy bone marrow donors. From germline, CDR1 is LNHDA and CDR2 SQIVND (reference sequence). Trimming shortened V by 5 bases and J by 4 bases, and 12 bases separated the two germline ends. The CDR3 runs to 13 residues. Primers: 60 Vbeta forward and 13 Jbeta reverse. Some clones are missing from TCRdb's copy, which holds only in-frame ones; the method was immunoSEQ multiplex PCR. The table records some 140,000 clones, around three quarters of them present only once. The receptor comes from a man aged 40-49 years in good health and CMV-seronegative. The gene calls are TRBV19 and TRBJ2-7, with a tentative D call TRBD1 (7 bases). Specimen: PBMCs. CDR3: CASSLRGDYEQYF. The CDR3 DNA sequence: TGTGCCAGTAGTCTCAGGGGGGATTACGAGCAGTACTTC. The variable domain in full, with the rest retrieved from reference TRBV19 and TRBJ2-7, is DGGITQSPKYLFRKEGQNVTLSCEQNLNHDAMYWYRQDPGQGLRLIYYSQIVNDFQKGDIAEGYSVSREKKESFPLTVTSAQKNPTAFYLCASSLRGDYEQYFGPGTRLTVT.